The 21 T cell receptor beta chains presented below share a single source sample, sequenced in a study of cytomegalovirus exposure and HLA in healthy donors. Sequenced by immunoSEQ multiplex PCR; TCRdb stores in-frame clones only, minus some. The sample comprises 280,000 or so clones, around 89% of which are singletons, and roughly 0.93% rests with the top ten. The sample consisted of PBMCs. Source of these receptors: a young woman in good health and CMV-seronegative.

The V call is TRBV6-1, the J call TRBJ2-7; D possibly corresponds to TRBD2 (6 bases). The CDR3 covers 15 residues. Germline-derived CDR1 and CDR2 are MNHNS and SASEGT. Trimming removed 6 bases from V and 5 bases from J, with 20 bases in between. The CDR3 coding sequence is TGTGCCAGCAGCTCTTCGCGGGACGGTGTGGACGAGCAGTACTTC. Encoded protein: CASSSSRDGVDEQYF.

The V call is TRBV30, the J call TRBJ1-1; maybe TRBD1 (6 bases). This CDR3 contains 13 residues. V lost 3 bases and J 3 bases, leaving 11 bases between the germline ends. Germline lookup yields CDR1 GTSNPN and CDR2 SVGIG (reference sequence). In DNA, the CDR3 is TGTGCCTGGAGAGAGACAGGCCACACTGAAGCTTTCTTT. Translating gives CAWRETGHTEAFF.

The rearrangement links TRBV2 to TRBJ2-1; 13 positions agree with TRBD2. The length of the CDR3 is 16 residues. Germline CDR1 is SNHLY and CDR2 is FYNNEI. The V and J ends lost 9 bases and 8 bases, in that order; junction bases with no gene match: 13. For the CDR3, the DNA is TGTGCCAGAGGACTAGCGGGAGTTGGAGTTTTCCATGAGCAGTTCTTC. Its protein product is CARGLAGVGVFHEQFF.

J is TRBJ1-2 and V is TRBV5-1; TRBD1 matches at 8 bases. There are 16 residues in the CDR3. Germline V lookup: CDR1 SGHRS, CDR2 YFSETQ. The junction had 12 bases not matched to a gene; V was cut back by 3 bases and J by 5 bases. The CDR3 coding sequence is TGCGCCAGCAGCTCCACAAGCCAGGGGGCGAGGTATGGCTACACCTTC. Amino acid sequence: CASSSTSQGARYGYTF.

This chain's CDR3 is CATGWGVGRELFF. The CDR3 bases are TGTGCCACGGGGTGGGGAGTAGGCCGGGAGCTGTTTTTT. V is TRBV6-1 and J is TRBJ2-2, with a possible D match to TRBD2 (5 bases). Trimming took off 10 bases at V and 9 bases at J, with 18 bases between the two ends. Per germline, CDR1 MNHNS and CDR2 SASEGT. The CDR3 contains 13 residues.

The chain carries TRBV19 and TRBJ2-1, with 7 bases fitting TRBD2. V lost 3 bases, J lost 3 bases, and 5 bases stayed unmatched. CDR3 length: 15 amino acids. CDR1 is LNHDA and CDR2 is SQIVND in the germline V gene (reference sequence). CDR3 amino acids: CASSMLASGYNEQFF. The DNA for the CDR3 is TGTGCCAGTAGTATGTTGGCTAGCGGCTACAATGAGCAGTTCTTC.

J is TRBJ2-7 and V is TRBV18; TRBD2 might be the D (6 bases). Germline CDR1 and CDR2: KGHSH and LQKENI. The CDR3 length is 14 residues. V lost 3 bases, J lost 0 bases, and 9 bases lay in between. The chain's CDR3 is CASSPGGSSYEQYF. The CDR3 DNA is TGTGCCAGCTCACCTGGGGGGAGCTCCTACGAGCAGTACTTC.

J is TRBJ2-7 and V is TRBV15, with D maybe TRBD2 (7 bases). The CDR3 spans 18 residues. In germline, CDR1 is LNHNV, CDR2 YYDKDF (reference sequence). V was trimmed by 1 base and J by 0 bases, leaving 19 bases between them. CDR3 amino acids: CATSRGGGRQALSYEQYF. The CDR3 nucleotides are TGTGCCACCAGCAGAGGGGGGGGTCGACAGGCCCTCTCCTACGAGCAGTACTTC.

The genes are TRBV6-1 and TRBJ1-5, with D possibly being TRBD1 (6 bases). The CDR3 is made up of 15 amino acids. The ends were cut back, 6 bases at V and 13 bases at J, with 25 bases in the middle. CDR1 is MNHNS and CDR2 is SASEGT in the germline V gene. The CDR3 sequence is CASRASGGLGNTQHF. In DNA, the CDR3 is TGTGCCAGCAGGGCATCGGGGGGGCTCGGGAATACGCAGCATTTT.

The chain has TRBV23-1 and TRBJ2-1; TRBD2 aligns across 11 bases. Being an ORF, TRBV23-1 has a function that is uncertain. CDR3 length: 17 residues. J gave up 1 base and V 8 bases, and 10 bases lay outside the gene matches. CDR3 in amino acids: CASGPVSGRASYNEQFF. The CDR3 region has the DNA TGCGCCAGCGGGCCGGTTAGCGGGAGGGCATCCTACAATGAGCAGTTCTTC.

The CDR3 DNA follows: TGTGCCAGCAGTGCCGGGACTAGCGGTCGAGAGACCCAGTACTTC. Translation gives CASSAGTSGRETQYF. The chain couples TRBV28 to TRBJ2-5, with TRBD2 identical over 11 bases. The J segment lost 4 bases and the V segment lost 5 bases, leaving 6 bases of the junction unmatched. Germline V CDR1 and CDR2: MDHEN, SYDVKM. The CDR3 loop spans 15 amino acids.

Only one count was recorded for this clone. V and J are TRBV6-5 and TRBJ2-7, with a possible D match to TRBD2 (6 bases). Germline CDR1 MNHEY, CDR2 SVGAGI. Trimming left V 4 bases short and J 2 bases short, with 15 bases between. CDR3 length: 15 amino acids. The CDR3, as DNA: TGTGCCAGCAGTTCCCGACTAGTTAGGCCCTACGAGCAGTACTTC. Residues: CASSSRLVRPYEQYF.

The rearrangement uses TRBV11-2 and TRBJ2-1; TRBD2 matches at 10 bases. This CDR3 is built from 14 residues. Trimming removed 5 bases from V and 4 bases from J; junction bases left unmatched: 2. The V gene's germline CDR1 is SGHAT and CDR2 FQNNGV. CDR3 sequence (DNA): TGTGCCAGCAGCGGACTAGCGGATTACAATGAGCAGTTCTTC. It translates to CASSGLADYNEQFF.

The V and J genes are TRBV11-2 and TRBJ2-7; 7 nucleotides align to TRBD2. Germline CDR1 SGHAT, CDR2 FQNNGV. This CDR3 region has 15 residues. V was clipped by 4 bases and J by 3 bases; unmatched bases: 9. The CDR3: CASSSTLAAHYEQYF. For the CDR3, the DNA is TGTGCCAGCAGCTCCACCCTAGCGGCCCACTACGAGCAGTACTTC.

This clone was detected only once. This rearrangement joins TRBV5-4 to TRBJ2-7, with 9 bases identical to TRBD2. CDR1 SGHNT and CDR2 YYREEE come from the germline V gene (reference sequence). V shed 10 bases, J shed 4 bases, and the junction held 9 bases outside the gene matches. The CDR3 is made up of 13 amino acids. CDR3 coding DNA: TGTGCCGTCGGGCGGGAGGGTCCATACGAGCAGTACTTC. This encodes CAVGREGPYEQYF. Filled out from reference TRBV5-4 and TRBJ2-7, the complete variable domain reads ETGVTQSPTHLIKTRGQQVTLRCSSQSGHNTVSWYQQALGQGPQFIFQYYREEENGRGNFPPRFSGLQFPNYSSELNVNALELDDSALYLCAVGREGPYEQYFGPGTRLTVT.

V gene TRBV19 combines with J gene TRBJ1-5; D is perhaps TRBD1 (5 bases). V lost 5 bases to trimming and J lost 4 bases, with 12 bases between them. The CDR3 is made up of 14 amino acids. The germline gives CDR1 LNHDA, CDR2 SQIVND (reference sequence). CDR3 region: CASSGPTVNQPQHF. DNA of the CDR3: TGTGCCAGTAGTGGCCCGACAGTAAATCAGCCCCAGCATTTT.

The chain couples TRBV5-1 to TRBJ1-4; 10 nucleotides agree with TRBD1. Losses at the gene ends were 5 bases for V and 5 bases for J; bases not matched to a gene: 3. Germline V lookup: CDR1 SGHRS, CDR2 YFSETQ. This CDR3 is built from 14 residues. The CDR3 DNA reads as TGCGCCAGCAGGCCGGGACAGGGGAATGAAAAACTGTTTTTT. This encodes CASRPGQGNEKLFF.

The V gene is TRBV19, the J gene TRBJ2-7, with a tentative D call TRBD1 (7 bases). CDR1 is LNHDA, CDR2 SQIVND, per germline (reference sequence). Trimming cost V 6 bases and J 9 bases, with 27 bases left between them. This CDR3 has 16 amino acids. The CDR3 region is CASSYLGGGGPSRQYF. In DNA form, the CDR3 reads TGTGCCAGTAGCTACTTAGGAGGGGGCGGACCATCGAGGCAGTACTTC. The entire variable domain, with the rest obtained from reference TRBV19 and TRBJ2-7, is as follows: DGGITQSPKYLFRKEGQNVTLSCEQNLNHDAMYWYRQDPGQGLRLIYYSQIVNDFQKGDIAEGYSVSREKKESFPLTVTSAQKNPTAFYLCASSYLGGGGPSRQYFGPGTRLTVT.

This clone was observed a single time. V and J are TRBV9 and TRBJ2-5; D might be TRBD2 (6 bases). V was cut by 3 bases and J by 5 bases, with 11 bases left in between. The CDR3 totals 13 residues. Germline loops: CDR1 SGDLS, CDR2 YYNGEE. The CDR3 loop is CASSAGRGETQYF. DNA for the CDR3: TGTGCCAGCAGCGCCGGGAGAGGGGAGACCCAGTACTTC.

The genes are TRBV27 and TRBJ1-2; 10 bases are a match to TRBD1. There are 17 residues in the CDR3. The V segment lost 2 bases and the J segment 7 bases; nucleotides outside the gene matches: 13. In germline, CDR1 is MNHEY, CDR2 SMNVEV (reference sequence). The CDR3 sequence is CASSLTLAGTGDSGYTF. CDR3 coding DNA: TGTGCCAGCAGTTTAACACTTGCCGGGACAGGGGACTCTGGCTACACCTTC.

This clone was recorded once. The V and J genes are TRBV2 and TRBJ1-2; tentative D call: TRBD1 (5 bases). Germline CDR1 SNHLY, CDR2 FYNNEI. Trimming took off 6 bases at V and 1 base at J, with 12 bases between the two ends. The CDR3 covers 14 residues. CDR3 amino acids: CASSYDRVNYGYTF. DNA of the CDR3: TGTGCCAGCAGCTACGACAGAGTTAACTATGGCTACACCTTC.